One sample yielded the 32 T cell receptor beta chains listed below, sequenced in a study of blood T cell repertoires in COVID-19. Data came from immunoSEQ multiplex PCR; TCRdb stores just in-frame clones and leaves some out. The sample yields about 190,000 clones, approximately 79% seen once. The sample taken for sequencing was PBMCs or T cells enriched from blood (not recorded which). These receptors originate from a woman aged 55-69 years with acute COVID-19.

The rearrangement links TRBV4-3 to TRBJ1-2, with D tentatively TRBD1 (5 bases). The CDR3 has 16 residues. CDR1 and CDR2 from the germline V gene are LGHNA and YSLEER. V was cut by 1 base and J by 1 base, with 13 bases left in between. CDR3 protein: CASSQALQQVNYGYTF. The CDR3 DNA reads TGCGCCAGCAGCCAAGCCCTTCAACAGGTTAACTATGGCTACACCTTC.

This clone was counted between two and nine times. This rearrangement joins TRBV28 to TRBJ2-2; no clear D. The V end lost 8 bases, the J end lost 1 base, and 8 bases lay between the germline ends. The CDR3 runs 13 residues. The germline V gene has CDR1 MDHEN and CDR2 SYDVKM. The CDR3, as DNA: TGTGCCAGCCTGCCCGGGAACACCGGGGAGCTGTTTTTT. Protein product: CASLPGNTGELFF.

This chain uses TRBV7-6 with TRBJ2-7, with TRBD1 identical over 7 bases. Trimming cost V 10 bases and J 5 bases; bases outside gene matches: 8. The CDR3 runs 12 residues. In germline, CDR1 is SGHVS, CDR2 FNYEAQ. CDR3 region: CATLLGTDEQYV. The CDR3 DNA follows: TGTGCCACCCTCCTGGGGACAGACGAGCAGTACGTC.

V gene TRBV18 combines with J gene TRBJ2-7; D may be TRBD2 (7 bases). V was shortened by 4 bases and J by 5 bases, with 18 bases between the two germline ends. Looked up from germline, CDR1 is KGHSH and CDR2 is LQKENI. The CDR3 loop spans 15 amino acids. The CDR3: CASSRAIGGRDEQYV. The CDR3 DNA reads TGTGCCAGCTCACGTGCTATCGGGGGGCGCGACGAGCAGTACGTC.

Only a few counts were recorded for this clone. The rearrangement links TRBV2 to TRBJ2-7, with 7 bases identical to TRBD2. J gave up 7 bases and V 7 bases, and 13 bases lay outside the gene matches. CDR1 and CDR2 (germline): SNHLY, FYNNEI. This CDR3 comprises 14 residues. The CDR3, as DNA: TGTGCCAGCATTACCACAGGACTAGTCGAAGAGCAGTACTTC. Translation: CASITTGLVEEQYF.

The CDR3 bases are TGTGCCAGCAGCTTCGGGACCCTGGGACTAGCGGGAGCTCCCAAAAACATTCAGTACTTC. The encoded protein is CASSFGTLGLAGAPKNIQYF. The chain carries TRBV13 and TRBJ2-4; 14 bases are shared with TRBD2. The CDR3 extends over 20 amino acids. Germline V gene data show CDR1 as PRHDT and CDR2 as FYEKMQ (reference sequence). Germline trimming cut 3 bases from V and 2 bases from J; bases unmatched to any gene: 12.

The V call is TRBV10-1, the J call TRBJ2-7; 7 bases line up with TRBD1. The junction had 13 bases not matched to a gene; V was cut back by 7 bases and J by 4 bases. The length of the CDR3 is 15 residues. Germline values: CDR1 WNHNN, CDR2 SYGVQD (reference sequence). The chain's CDR3 is CASNQLLPTGYEQYV. The CDR3 coding sequence is TGCGCCAGCAACCAGCTTCTTCCGACAGGGTACGAGCAGTACGTC.

This clone showed up just a few times. The gene calls are TRBV28 and TRBJ2-2, with 12 nucleotides matching TRBD1. CDR3 length: 16 residues. Trimming removed 6 bases from V and 5 bases from J; junction bases left unmatched: 7. Germline-derived CDR1 and CDR2 are MDHEN and SYDVKM. The CDR3 sequence is CASRFRDRGPTGELFF. CDR3 DNA sequence: TGTGCCAGCAGATTCCGGGACAGGGGGCCTACCGGGGAGCTGTTTTTT.

This clone was found a few times. The rearrangement joins TRBV5-6 to TRBJ2-1; the match to TRBD2 covers 8 bases. The germline CDR1 and CDR2 sequences are SGHDT and YYEEEE. V lost 4 bases to trimming and J lost 5 bases; unmatched junction nucleotides: 8. There are 15 residues in the CDR3. The CDR3 loop reads CASSRTSGVNNEQFF. Here the CDR3 DNA reads TGTGCCAGCAGCCGAACTAGCGGAGTGAACAATGAGCAGTTCTTC.

The chain carries TRBV19 and TRBJ1-2, with TRBD1 matching over 12 bases. The V and J ends lost 4 bases and 8 bases, in that order; junction bases with no gene match: 8. CDR1 is LNHDA, CDR2 SQIVND, per germline (reference sequence). CDR3 length: 15 amino acids. The CDR3 region has the DNA TGTGCCAGTAGTAGGGCCGGGACAGGGGGCGGAGGCTACACCTTC. It translates to CASSRAGTGGGGYTF.

This rearrangement joins TRBV30 to TRBJ1-5, with a possible D match to TRBD1 (6 bases). In germline, CDR1 is GTSNPN, CDR2 SVGIG (reference sequence). Trimming shortened V by 5 bases and J by 7 bases, and 21 bases separated the two germline ends. The CDR3 loop spans 15 amino acids. CDR3 coding DNA: TGTGCCTGGGGAACCTCAGGGGACACCGGACAGCCCCAGCATTTT. This encodes CAWGTSGDTGQPQHF.

V is TRBV6-2 or TRBV6-3 and J is TRBJ2-7; 7 bases match TRBD1. Trimming cost V 5 bases and J 0 bases; bases outside gene matches: 19. The CDR3 has 19 amino acids. The germline CDR1 and CDR2 sequences are MNHEY and SVGEGT. The CDR3 DNA reads TGTGCCAGCAGTCCCCTCAAGGGGGCCGCACCGGTAAGCTCCTACGAGCAGTACGTC. It yields the protein CASSPLKGAAPVSSYEQYV.

V usage is TRBV27 and J usage is TRBJ2-1, with D perhaps matching TRBD1 (5 bases). Trimming removed 5 bases at V and 2 bases at J, with 10 bases between. The CDR3 runs to 14 residues. Per the germline V gene, CDR1 is MNHEY and CDR2 is SMNVEV (reference sequence). CDR3 nucleotides: TGTGCCAGCAGTGGACACCTTGCCTACAATGAGCAGTTCTTC. The encoded protein is CASSGHLAYNEQFF.

The genes are TRBV7-2 and TRBJ1-1; D is perhaps TRBD1 (5 bases). V lost 5 bases and J 3 bases, leaving 13 bases between the germline ends. The CDR3 extends over 14 amino acids. From germline, CDR1 is SGHTA and CDR2 FQGNSA. This CDR3 reads CASSQGAGYTEAFF. CDR3 sequence (DNA): TGTGCCAGCAGCCAGGGCGCAGGATACACTGAAGCTTTCTTT.

The chain recombines TRBV2 with TRBJ1-5, with 10 bases lining up with TRBD1. J gave up 5 bases and V 3 bases, and 4 bases lay outside the gene matches. The germline V gene encodes CDR1 SNHLY and CDR2 FYNNEI. The length of the CDR3 is 15 residues. CDR3 DNA sequence: TGTGCCAGCAGTGAGGGGACAGGGGCCGATCAGCCCCAGCATTTT. This sequence encodes CASSEGTGADQPQHF.

The chain combines TRBV5-1 with TRBJ2-3; 10 positions match TRBD2. J was trimmed by 0 bases and V by 5 bases; bases with no gene match: 9. This CDR3 is built from 17 residues. Germline V gives CDR1 SGHRS, CDR2 YFSETQ. The CDR3 nucleotides are TGCGCCAGCAGAAGCGGGGGGGCCTCTTCTAGCACAGATACGCAGTATTTT. Translation: CASRSGGASSSTDTQYF.

The chain uses TRBV9 and TRBJ2-5; the D gene is possibly TRBD2 (5 bases). Germline V gene data show CDR1 as SGDLS and CDR2 as YYNGEE. V shed 0 bases and J shed 5 bases, with 11 bases lying between them. The CDR3 covers 14 residues. The DNA for the CDR3 is TGTGCCAGCAGCGTAGGTCCAGAGGGTGAGACCCAGTACTTC. Protein: CASSVGPEGETQYF.

V usage is TRBV2 and J usage is TRBJ1-1, with D possibly being TRBD1 (5 bases). CDR3 size: 14 residues. Germline assignment: CDR1 SNHLY and CDR2 FYNNEI. Trimming stripped 6 bases from V and 0 bases from J, with 11 bases between. CDR3 residues: CASRPDRMNTEAFF. For the CDR3, the DNA is TGTGCCAGCAGGCCCGACAGAATGAACACTGAAGCTTTCTTT.

This chain joins TRBV9 and TRBJ1-3; D may be TRBD1 (6 bases). From germline, CDR1 is SGDLS and CDR2 YYNGEE. CDR3 length: 16 residues. V lost 2 bases and J 0 bases, leaving 12 bases between the germline ends. The CDR3 sequence: CASSVQGGGSGNTIYF. The CDR3 region has the DNA TGTGCCAGCAGCGTTCAGGGAGGGGGCTCTGGAAACACCATATATTTT.

This clone is a singleton in its sample. The V call is TRBV10-1, the J call TRBJ2-1; possibly TRBD2 for D (6 bases). Germline V gene data show CDR1 as WNHNN and CDR2 as SYGVQD (reference sequence). The CDR3 runs to 15 residues. The V and J ends lost 3 bases and 1 base respectively, with 10 bases between them. The CDR3 sequence: CASSDSGGSYNEQFF. The CDR3 DNA reads as TGCGCCAGCAGTGATAGTGGGGGGTCCTACAATGAGCAGTTCTTC.

The chain combines TRBV19 with TRBJ1-3; a possible D gene is TRBD1 (5 bases). In germline, CDR1 is LNHDA, CDR2 SQIVND (reference sequence). This CDR3 has 14 residues. Trimming took 7 bases from V and 0 from J, leaving 10 bases between them. DNA of the CDR3: TGTGCCAGTATCGACGGGGGCTCTGGAAACACCATATATTTT. It is translated as CASIDGGSGNTIYF.

This chain links TRBV4-2 with TRBJ2-5; possible D gene TRBD2, 6 bases. CDR3 length equals 16 residues. V lost 4 bases, J lost 4 bases, and 19 bases lay in between. Looked up from germline, CDR1 is LGHNA and CDR2 is YNFKEQ. DNA for the CDR3: TGTGCCAGCAGCCGTTCGGAGGGAGCTTCAGGAGAGACCCAGTACTTC. It specifies CASSRSEGASGETQYF.

The chain employs TRBV7-9 and TRBJ1-2, with D perhaps matching TRBD1 (5 bases). The CDR3 sequence is 13 residues long. The V end lost 5 bases, the J end lost 7 bases, and 14 bases lay between the germline ends. CDR1 and CDR2 from the germline V gene are SEHNR and FQNEAQ (reference sequence). CDR3: CASSIPGGAGYTF. Here the CDR3 DNA reads TGTGCCAGCAGCATCCCCGGTGGGGCTGGCTACACCTTC.

V gene TRBV4-3 combines with J gene TRBJ2-5, with D possibly TRBD1 on 7 matching bases. CDR3 length: 16 residues. Germline V CDR1 and CDR2: LGHNA, YSLEER. The ends were cut back, 0 bases at V and 5 bases at J, with 16 bases in the middle. The CDR3 loop is CASSQDRAPGGETQYF. In DNA, the CDR3 is TGCGCCAGCAGCCAAGATCGAGCCCCAGGGGGGGAGACCCAGTACTTC.

The chain couples TRBV18 to TRBJ1-4; tentative D call: TRBD1 (5 bases). The germline V gene encodes CDR1 KGHSH and CDR2 LQKENI. The V end was cut by 3 bases, the J end by 1 base, with 12 bases between. This CDR3 spans 16 amino acids. CDR3 residues: CASSPSEGRTNEKLFF. CDR3 coding DNA: TGTGCCAGCTCACCTTCGGAGGGGCGAACTAATGAAAAACTGTTTTTT.

Details on this clone: The sample carries other DNA sequences with the same CDR3. The CDR3 DNA sequence: TGTGCCAGCAGCTCAAGAGGTAATGAGCAGTTCTTC. This gives the protein CASSSRGNEQFF. V and J are TRBV7-9 and TRBJ2-1; D not resolved. Trimming left V 4 bases short and J 7 bases short, with 8 bases between. The CDR3 runs 12 residues. CDR1 is SEHNR, CDR2 FQNEAQ, per germline (reference sequence).

V is TRBV11-3 and J is TRBJ2-1; 9 bases agree with TRBD1. The CDR3 sequence is 15 residues long. V trimming: 4 bases; J trimming: 6 bases; junction bases outside the gene matches: 7. Germline values: CDR1 SGHNT, CDR2 YENEEA. CDR3 amino acids: CASSYDRGAFNEQFF. CDR3 bases: TGTGCCAGCAGCTATGACAGGGGGGCCTTCAATGAGCAGTTCTTC.

A single count supports this clone. The genes are TRBV4-3 and TRBJ2-2; 7 bases map to TRBD1. Losses at the gene ends were 2 bases for V and 4 bases for J; bases not matched to a gene: 7. Germline CDR1 and CDR2: LGHNA and YSLEER. The CDR3 covers 16 residues. Here the CDR3 DNA reads TGCGCCAGCAGCCAACCTCAGGCAGGGGGCACCGGGGAGCTGTTTTTT. Encoded protein: CASSQPQAGGTGELFF.

This chain joins TRBV6-5 and TRBJ1-6; D uncertain. Per the germline V gene, CDR1 is MNHEY and CDR2 is SVGAGI. Trimming shortened V by 7 bases and J by 15 bases, and 25 bases separated the two germline ends. There are 15 residues in the CDR3. The CDR3 loop reads CASIPWAGPLDLLHF. The CDR3 DNA reads TGTGCCAGCATTCCATGGGCAGGCCCCTTGGATCTCCTCCACTTT.

The chain uses TRBV19 and TRBJ2-3; 9 bases match TRBD1. Losses at the gene ends were 4 bases for V and 5 bases for J; bases not matched to a gene: 7. CDR1 is LNHDA and CDR2 is SQIVND in the germline V gene (reference sequence). The CDR3 has 15 amino acids. In nucleotides, the CDR3 is TGTGCCAGTAGTACGGGACAGGGAGGAGTAGATACGCAGTATTTT. Its translation is CASSTGQGGVDTQYF.

This CDR3 is CASSYGGREQYV. The CDR3 DNA reads as TGTGCCAGCAGTTACGGAGGACGCGAGCAGTACGTC. V and J are TRBV6-2 or TRBV6-3 and TRBJ2-7; TRBD2 is a possible D gene (5 bases). The CDR3 runs to 12 residues. Germline V lookup: CDR1 MNHEY, CDR2 SVGEGT. The germline V and J ends were trimmed by 2 bases and 6 bases, with 8 bases remaining between them.

The rearrangement uses TRBV7-9 and TRBJ1-6; 9 bases are a match to TRBD1. The CDR3 length is 14 residues. CDR1 and CDR2 from the germline V gene are SEHNR and FQNEAQ (reference sequence). J lost 9 bases, V lost 3 bases, and 3 bases had no gene match. The DNA for the CDR3 is TGTGCCAGCAGCTTTGGACAGGGGAGTTCACCCCTCCACTTT. This sequence encodes CASSFGQGSSPLHF.